This T cell receptor beta chain was sequenced for a study of cytomegalovirus exposure and HLA in healthy donors. The table came from immunoSEQ multiplex PCR; TCRdb's copy has only in-frame clones and leaves some out. The sample contains over 250,000 clones, approximately 83% of which appear only once. This TCR was sampled from a woman between 18 and 29 years old in good health and CMV-seronegative. Source material: PBMCs.

The DNA of the CDR3 is TGTGCCAGCAGTGAAGGACAGGGGAACTATGGCTACACCTTC. It specifies CASSEGQGNYGYTF. The genes are TRBV6-4 and TRBJ1-2; 9 positions match TRBD1. CDR1 and CDR2 from the germline V gene are MRHNA and SNTAGT. The CDR3 loop spans 14 amino acids. V shed 3 bases, J shed 2 bases, and the junction held 1 base outside the gene matches.